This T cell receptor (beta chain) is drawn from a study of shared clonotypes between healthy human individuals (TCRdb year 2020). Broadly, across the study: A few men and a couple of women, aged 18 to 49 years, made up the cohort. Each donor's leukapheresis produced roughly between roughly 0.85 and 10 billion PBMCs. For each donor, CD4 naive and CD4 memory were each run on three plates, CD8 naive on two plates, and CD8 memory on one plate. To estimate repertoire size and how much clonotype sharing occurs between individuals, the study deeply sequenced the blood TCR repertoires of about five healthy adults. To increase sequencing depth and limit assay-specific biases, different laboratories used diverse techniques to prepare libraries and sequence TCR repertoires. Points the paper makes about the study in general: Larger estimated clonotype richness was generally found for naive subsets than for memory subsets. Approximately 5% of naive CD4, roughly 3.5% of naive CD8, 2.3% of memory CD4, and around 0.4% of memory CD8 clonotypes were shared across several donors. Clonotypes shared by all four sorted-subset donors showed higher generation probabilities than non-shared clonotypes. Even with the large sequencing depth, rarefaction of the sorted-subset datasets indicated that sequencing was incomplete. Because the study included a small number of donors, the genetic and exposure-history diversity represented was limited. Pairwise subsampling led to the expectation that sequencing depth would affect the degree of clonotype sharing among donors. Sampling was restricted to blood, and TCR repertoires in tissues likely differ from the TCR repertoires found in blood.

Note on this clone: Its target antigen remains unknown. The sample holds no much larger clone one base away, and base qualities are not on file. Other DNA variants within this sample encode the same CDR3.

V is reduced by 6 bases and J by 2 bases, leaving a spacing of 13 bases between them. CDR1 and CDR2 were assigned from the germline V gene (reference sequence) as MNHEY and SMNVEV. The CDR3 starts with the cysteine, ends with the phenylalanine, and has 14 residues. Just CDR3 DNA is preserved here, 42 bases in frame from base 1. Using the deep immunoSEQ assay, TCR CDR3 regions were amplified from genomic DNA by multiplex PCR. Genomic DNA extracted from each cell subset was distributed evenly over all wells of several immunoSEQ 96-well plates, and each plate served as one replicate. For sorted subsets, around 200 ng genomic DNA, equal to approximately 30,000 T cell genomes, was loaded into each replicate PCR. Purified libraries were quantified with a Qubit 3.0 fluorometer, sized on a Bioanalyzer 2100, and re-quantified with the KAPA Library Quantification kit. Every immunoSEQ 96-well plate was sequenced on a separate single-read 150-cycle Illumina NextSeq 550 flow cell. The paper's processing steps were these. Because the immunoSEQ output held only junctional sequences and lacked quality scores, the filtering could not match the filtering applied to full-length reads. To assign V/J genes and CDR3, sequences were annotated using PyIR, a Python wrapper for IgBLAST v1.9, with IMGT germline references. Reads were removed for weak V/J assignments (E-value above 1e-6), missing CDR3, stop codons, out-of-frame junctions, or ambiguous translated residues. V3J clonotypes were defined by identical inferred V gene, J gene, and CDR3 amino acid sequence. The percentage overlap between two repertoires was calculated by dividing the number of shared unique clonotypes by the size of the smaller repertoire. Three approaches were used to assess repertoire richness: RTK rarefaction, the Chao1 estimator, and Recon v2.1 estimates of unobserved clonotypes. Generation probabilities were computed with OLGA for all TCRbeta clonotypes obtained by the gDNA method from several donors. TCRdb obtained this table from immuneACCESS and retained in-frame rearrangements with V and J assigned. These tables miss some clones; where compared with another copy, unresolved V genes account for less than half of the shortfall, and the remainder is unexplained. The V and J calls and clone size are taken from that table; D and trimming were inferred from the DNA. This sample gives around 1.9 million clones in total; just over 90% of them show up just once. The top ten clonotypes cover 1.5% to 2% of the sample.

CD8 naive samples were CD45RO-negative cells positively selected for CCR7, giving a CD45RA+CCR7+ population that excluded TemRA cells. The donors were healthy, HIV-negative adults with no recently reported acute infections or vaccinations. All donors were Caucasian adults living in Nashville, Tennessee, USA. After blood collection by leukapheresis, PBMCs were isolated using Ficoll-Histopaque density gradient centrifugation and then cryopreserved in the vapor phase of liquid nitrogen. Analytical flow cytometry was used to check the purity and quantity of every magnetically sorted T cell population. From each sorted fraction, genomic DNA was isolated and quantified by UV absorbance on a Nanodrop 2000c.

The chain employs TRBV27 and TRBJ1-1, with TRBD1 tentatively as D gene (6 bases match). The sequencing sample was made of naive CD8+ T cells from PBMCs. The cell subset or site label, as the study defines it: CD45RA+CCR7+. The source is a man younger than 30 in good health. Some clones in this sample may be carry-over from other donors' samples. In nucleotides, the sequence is TGTGCCAGCAGCACGACAGGAGGTAACACTGAAGCTTTCTTT. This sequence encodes CASSTTGGNTEAFF.